This entry concerns a single T cell receptor beta chain. Its specificity is not known. One junction end disagrees with the germline gene, perhaps due to a read error. Germline assignment: CDR1 SGHRS and CDR2 YFSETQ. This CDR3 comprises 12 residues. Genomic DNA served as template for TCR beta VDJ and CDR3 profiling. TCRdb redid the calling of the reads with MiXCR, one entry per CDR3 protein. The sample lists 200,000 to 250,000 distinct CDR3 sequences; 50% to 70% were seen once. The sample belongs to a study of CD8+CD57+ T cells in acquired aplastic anemia. The overall study: An average of 3.2 ug of DNA was obtained from sorted CD4+ and CD8+ cells. General study points: Overlap between patients and controls comprised about 28 CD8+ CDR3 sequences.

Patients chosen for sequencing had shown CD8+CD57+ cell expansion by flow cytometry. The cohort consisted entirely of patients having severe acquired aplastic anemia. No therapy was given to patients before blood sampling. Input material: sorted CD4+, CD8+, or CD8+CD57+ T cells (not recorded which) from PBMCs. V is TRBV5-1 and J is TRBJ1-1; D is possibly TRBD1 (6 bases). The receptor was isolated from a human donor with aplastic anemia. For the CDR3, the DNA is TGCGCCAGCAGCGAATCGGGGGCGGAAGCTCTCTTT. Amino acid sequence: CASSESGAEALF.